Shown below are 9 T cell receptor beta chains from a single sample sequenced in a study of beta chain features in type 1 diabetes. Study outcomes and limitations: TCRB CDR3s were moderately but significantly shorter in Type 1 diabetes patients in all four CD4+ subsets.

These receptors are not linked to any known antigen. Sequencing targeted expressed TCRB transcripts, as all isolated RNA had been reverse transcribed. Produced via immunoSEQ multiplex PCR; TCRdb's table is partial and in-frame only. The sample has 200,000 to 300,000 clones; around 21% are singletons. The material sequenced was naive CD4+ T cells from blood. The receptors were sampled from a woman aged 40 to 50 with type 1 diabetes.

V is TRBV25-1 and J is TRBJ2-7, with 7 positions matching TRBD1. Per germline, CDR1 MGHDK and CDR2 SYGVNS. V gave up 5 bases and J gave up 3 bases; unmatched junction bases: 4. The CDR3 totals 13 residues. CDR3 DNA: TGTGCCAGCAGTACGGGACAGATCTACGAGCAGTACTTC. Translation: CASSTGQIYEQYF.

In its sample, this clone was seen a few times. The V and J genes are TRBV4-3 and TRBJ2-2; TRBD1 might be the D (6 bases). Germline values: CDR1 LGHNA, CDR2 YSLEER. The ends were cut back, 0 bases at V and 5 bases at J, with 13 bases in the middle. The CDR3 sequence is 16 residues long. The DNA of the CDR3 is TGCGCCAGCAGCCAAGAGGGGGCCCTCGGGACCGGGGAGCTGTTTTTT. As protein: CASSQEGALGTGELFF.

In this sample, this clone turned up a few times. V gene TRBV6-5 combines with J gene TRBJ1-2, with TRBD1 identical over 11 bases. The CDR3 consists of 14 residues. Germline trimming cut 6 bases from V and 5 bases from J; bases unmatched to any gene: 5. Germline CDR1 is MNHEY and CDR2 is SVGAGI. This chain's CDR3 is CASSLGQGAYGYTF. CDR3 coding DNA: TGTGCCAGCAGCCTAGGACAGGGGGCTTATGGCTACACCTTC.

This clone came up a few times. The chain couples TRBV27 to TRBJ1-1; D is unresolved. Trimming cost V 5 bases and J 1 base, with 11 bases left between them. Germline lookup yields CDR1 MNHEY and CDR2 SMNVEV (reference sequence). The CDR3 runs to 14 residues. For the CDR3, the DNA is TGTGCCAGCAGTCCTAGACGGGGGAACACTGAAGCTTTCTTT. It encodes CASSPRRGNTEAFF.

This clone was seen a handful of times. The chain carries TRBV9 and TRBJ2-2; D call uncertain. The CDR3 covers 16 residues. V was trimmed by 1 base and J by 3 bases, leaving 13 bases between them. The germline V gene encodes CDR1 SGDLS and CDR2 YYNGEE. This chain's CDR3 is CASSVNRVPDTGELFF. In DNA, the CDR3 is TGTGCCAGCAGCGTAAACCGGGTCCCGGACACCGGGGAGCTGTTTTTT.

The chain uses TRBV13 and TRBJ2-2; D might be TRBD1 (5 bases). CDR1 is PRHDT, CDR2 FYEKMQ, per germline (reference sequence). This CDR3 is built from 16 residues. V lost 5 bases and J 4 bases, leaving 17 bases between the germline ends. The CDR3 DNA reads TGTGCCAGCAGCCCGACAGCAGCTCAGGGCACCGGGGAGCTGTTTTTT. Amino acid sequence: CASSPTAAQGTGELFF.

This sequence joins TRBV7-9 and TRBJ1-5; TRBD1 agrees at 9 bases. This CDR3 has 15 residues. Germline-derived CDR1 and CDR2 are SEHNR and FQNEAQ (reference sequence). V dropped 5 bases and J dropped 6; count of bases not matched to a gene: 8. The CDR3 coding sequence is TGTGCCAGCAGCCTTACCGGGACAGGGCGTCAGCCCCAGCATTTT. Translating gives CASSLTGTGRQPQHF.

This chain joins TRBV2 and TRBJ2-1; TRBD2 agrees at 8 bases. The trim removed 7 bases at V and 6 bases at J, leaving 8 bases unmatched. The CDR3 is 14 amino acids. Germline V CDR1 and CDR2: SNHLY, FYNNEI. Here the CDR3 DNA reads TGTGCCAGCACCCCCCGGCTAGCGGGCAATGAGCAGTTCTTC. Its translation: CASTPRLAGNEQFF.

V is TRBV18 and J is TRBJ2-2; possible D gene TRBD1, 6 bases. V was shortened by 3 bases and J by 4 bases, with 9 bases between the two germline ends. CDR3 length: 14 residues. Germline CDR1 reads KGHSH; CDR2 reads LQKENI. The CDR3 loop is CASSPGTSTGELFF. The CDR3 DNA reads TGTGCCAGCTCACCCGGGACAAGCACCGGGGAGCTGTTTTTT.